The 22 T cell receptor beta chains in this list originate from one sample, sequenced in a study of cytomegalovirus exposure and HLA in healthy donors. TCRdb keeps only in-frame clones here, not all; method: immunoSEQ multiplex PCR. Here the sample spans fewer than 130,000 clones, approximately 89% being singletons. Sequencing was done on a sample of PBMCs. These receptors originate from a young woman in good health and CMV-seronegative.

J is TRBJ1-3 and V is TRBV6-5; D remains ambiguous. Germline values: CDR1 MNHEY, CDR2 SVGAGI. CDR3 length: 13 residues. V lost 8 bases and J lost 0, with 8 bases in between. CDR3 DNA sequence: TGTGCCAGCTTCTCGGGCTCTGGAAACACCATATATTTT. The encoded protein is CASFSGSGNTIYF.

This chain links TRBV4-2 with TRBJ2-7; 12 bases fit TRBD1. The ends lost 7 bases at V and 4 bases at J; junction bases unmatched: 14. Germline assignment: CDR1 LGHNA and CDR2 YNFKEQ. The CDR3 has 17 amino acids. The CDR3 here is CASTLTTGTGGLYEQYF. The DNA of the CDR3 is TGTGCCAGCACCCTGACTACCGGGACAGGGGGCCTGTACGAGCAGTACTTC.

The chain joins TRBV13 to TRBJ2-2; 8 bases map to TRBD1. Germline V gene sequence: CDR1 PRHDT, CDR2 FYEKMQ (reference sequence). This CDR3 has 16 amino acids. Germline trimming cut 6 bases from V and 2 bases from J; bases unmatched to any gene: 8. The CDR3 DNA is TGTGCCAGCAGTACACCCGGGACAGGTAACACCGGGGAGCTGTTTTTT. It translates to CASSTPGTGNTGELFF.

On this clone itself: The junction departs from the called germline gene at one end, perhaps through a read error. The V and J genes are TRBV6-5 and TRBJ2-1; 12 bases map to TRBD2. This CDR3 contains 12 residues. Germline V lookup: CDR1 MNHEY, CDR2 SVGAGI. CDR3: CASGGALNEQFF. CDR3 DNA: TGCGCTAGCGGGGGGGCCTTGAATGAGCAGTTCTTC.

CDR3 bases: TGTGCCAGCAGTCGCAGGGTTAGCAATCAGCCCCAGCATTTT. Its translation: CASSRRVSNQPQHF. The rearrangement joins TRBV2 to TRBJ1-5; D is perhaps TRBD1 (5 bases). This CDR3 comprises 14 residues. Trimming stripped 5 bases from V and 0 bases from J, with 8 bases between. Germline-derived CDR1 and CDR2 are SNHLY and FYNNEI.

This chain connects TRBV5-1 to TRBJ2-1; 8 bases fit TRBD2. With V trimmed by 4 bases and J by 5 bases, 20 bases remained unmatched. CDR3 length: 19 residues. Germline assignment: CDR1 SGHRS and CDR2 YFSETQ. CDR3 residues: CASSVPFQASGGGNNEQFF. The CDR3 coding sequence is TGCGCCAGCAGCGTACCATTCCAAGCCAGCGGGGGCGGGAACAATGAGCAGTTCTTC.

This clone was counted once. This chain links TRBV9 with TRBJ2-5; tentatively, D is TRBD1 (6 bases). The CDR3 totals 16 residues. Germline CDR1 and CDR2: SGDLS and YYNGEE. The V end lost 0 bases, the J end lost 4 bases, and 16 bases lay between the germline ends. The CDR3 spells CASSVGGHVGGETQYF. Here the CDR3 DNA reads TGTGCCAGCAGCGTAGGGGGACACGTTGGAGGAGAGACCCAGTACTTC.

The count of this clone is one. The rearrangement links TRBV6-6 to TRBJ1-6; 8 nucleotides agree with TRBD1. Germline V gene sequence: CDR1 MNHNY, CDR2 SVGAGI (reference sequence). V shed 5 bases, J shed 7 bases, and the junction held 7 bases outside the gene matches. This CDR3 spans 15 amino acids. CDR3 sequence (DNA): TGTGCCAGCAGTAAATCCGGGACAGGAAATTCACCCCTCCACTTT. Amino acid sequence: CASSKSGTGNSPLHF.

The chain couples TRBV19 to TRBJ2-4; TRBD1 matches 7 bases. Trimming took 8 bases from V and 8 from J; bases not matched to a gene: 9. The CDR3 runs to 13 residues. Germline lookup yields CDR1 LNHDA and CDR2 SQIVND (reference sequence). This CDR3 is CASPDRERYIQYF. CDR3 DNA sequence: TGTGCCAGTCCCGACAGGGAGCGGTACATTCAGTACTTC.

This chain joins TRBV7-3 and TRBJ2-5, with 7 positions matching TRBD1. V dropped 3 bases and J dropped 8; count of bases not matched to a gene: 12. Germline V lookup: CDR1 SGHTA, CDR2 FQGTGA. This CDR3 is 15 amino acids long. Written as DNA, the CDR3 is TGTGCCAGCAGCTTGGATCTGGGACAGCGCCTAACCCAGTACTTC. As protein: CASSLDLGQRLTQYF.

This rearrangement joins TRBV7-2 to TRBJ1-1; 9 nucleotides match TRBD1. Losses at the gene ends were 4 bases for V and 4 bases for J; bases not matched to a gene: 10. Germline loops: CDR1 SGHTA, CDR2 FQGNSA. The CDR3 loop spans 16 amino acids. CDR3 DNA: TGTGCCAGCAGCTCTCACCGGACAGGGGCGGGCACTGAAGCTTTCTTT. The encoded protein is CASSSHRTGAGTEAFF.

CDR3 protein: CASSPLGTGPHEQYF. CDR3 DNA: TGTGCCAGCAGCCCCCTAGGGACAGGGCCCCACGAGCAGTACTTC. The chain couples TRBV7-3 to TRBJ2-7; 9 bases are shared with TRBD1. This CDR3 region has 15 residues. V trimming: 5 bases; J trimming: 5 bases; junction bases outside the gene matches: 10. Germline V gives CDR1 SGHTA, CDR2 FQGTGA.

The gene calls are TRBV30 and TRBJ1-6; 9 nucleotides align to TRBD1. Losses at the gene ends were 3 bases for V and 7 bases for J; bases not matched to a gene: 7. Germline CDR1 reads GTSNPN; CDR2 reads SVGIG (reference sequence). CDR3 size: 15 residues. CDR3 in amino acids: CAWRGTGLDNSPLHF. As DNA, the CDR3 is TGTGCCTGGAGGGGGACAGGGTTGGACAATTCACCCCTCCACTTT. The whole variable domain, remainder taken from reference TRBV30 and TRBJ1-6, is SQTIHQWPATLVQPVGSPLSLECTVEGTSNPNLYWYRQAAGRGLQLLFYSVGIGQISSEVPQNLSASRPQDRQFILSSKKLLLSDSGFYLCAWRGTGLDNSPLHFGNGTRLTVT.

This chain joins TRBV2 and TRBJ2-1; no definite D call. The germline V gene has CDR1 SNHLY and CDR2 FYNNEI. The CDR3 is 16 amino acids. V lost 4 bases and J lost 5, with 18 bases in between. CDR3 coding DNA: TGTGCCAGCAGTGTTGAGATGTCGTCCGAACACAATGAGCAGTTCTTC. This gives the protein CASSVEMSSEHNEQFF.

Worth noting for this clone: The sample carries other DNA sequences with the same CDR3. The V and J genes are TRBV4-3 and TRBJ2-7; TRBD1 aligns across 10 bases. With 0 bases clipped from V and 4 bases from J, the junction kept 3 bases outside the gene matches. Germline V gene lookup returns CDR1 LGHNA and CDR2 YSLEER. This CDR3 has 15 amino acids. CDR3 sequence reads: CASSQEGTGEYEQYF. The CDR3 DNA reads as TGCGCCAGCAGCCAAGAGGGGACAGGGGAATACGAGCAGTACTTC.

This clone was counted many times. The V call is TRBV7-9, the J call TRBJ2-7, with TRBD2 matching over 7 bases. The germline gives CDR1 SEHNR, CDR2 FQNEAQ (reference sequence). Trimming cost V 5 bases and J 2 bases; bases outside gene matches: 3. The CDR3 spans 13 residues. The CDR3 region has the DNA TGTGCCAGCAGCCCGGGGGGTGCCTACGAGCAGTACTTC. As protein: CASSPGGAYEQYF.

This clone was detected a few times. The chain combines TRBV5-4 with TRBJ1-2; D call uncertain. Germline lookup yields CDR1 SGHNT and CDR2 YYREEE (reference sequence). The CDR3 runs to 16 residues. Deletions cut 4 bases from V and 0 bases from J, with 16 bases between. DNA of the CDR3: TGTGCCAGCAGCCTGGGCGGCAGCCGGGCTAACTATGGCTACACCTTC. Translating it yields CASSLGGSRANYGYTF.

CDR3 protein: CASRSGYGYTF. The CDR3 coding sequence is TGTGCCAGCAGATCGGGTTATGGCTACACCTTC. V is TRBV7-9 and J is TRBJ1-2; D call uncertain. The germline V and J ends were trimmed by 6 bases and 5 bases, with 7 bases remaining between them. CDR3 size: 11 residues. Germline V gene data show CDR1 as SEHNR and CDR2 as FQNEAQ (reference sequence).

This clone was seen only a few times. In DNA, the CDR3 is TGTGCCAGCAGTGAGGCGGGAAACTATGGCTACACCTTC. It encodes CASSEAGNYGYTF. The chain recombines TRBV6-1 with TRBJ1-2; D is unresolved. V shed 3 bases and J shed 2 bases, with 7 bases lying between them. CDR3 length equals 13 residues. Germline V lookup: CDR1 MNHNS, CDR2 SASEGT.

This chain links TRBV6-4 with TRBJ2-1; 11 nucleotides match TRBD1. Germline V lookup: CDR1 MRHNA, CDR2 SNTAGT. This CDR3 comprises 14 residues. The junction had 9 bases not matched to a gene; V was cut back by 8 bases and J by 9 bases. The CDR3 bases are TGTGCCAGCGGGACAGGGGGTTCTAGCGGTGAGCAGTTCTTC. As protein: CASGTGGSSGEQFF.

The rearrangement links TRBV6-6 to TRBJ1-2; D is unresolved. The V end lost 7 bases, the J end lost 5 bases, and 8 bases lay between the germline ends. Per germline, CDR1 MNHNY and CDR2 SVGAGI (reference sequence). The CDR3 is 11 amino acids. CDR3 amino acids: CASKPRYGYTF. For the CDR3, the DNA is TGTGCCAGCAAGCCACGGTATGGCTACACCTTC.

This clone was recorded once. This chain joins TRBV10-1 and TRBJ2-7; D is possibly TRBD2 (5 bases). The V and J ends lost 4 bases and 6 bases respectively, with 10 bases between them. Looked up from germline, CDR1 is WNHNN and CDR2 is SYGVQD (reference sequence). CDR3 size: 12 residues. As DNA, the CDR3 is TGCGCCAGCAGTGGAGGGCATCCCGAGCAGTACTTC. Translated: CASSGGHPEQYF.